Shown below are 5 T cell receptor beta chains from a single sample sequenced in a study of T cell repertoires in cytomegalovirus infection. TCRdb processed the reads anew with MiXCR; each CDR3 protein has one entry. The repertoire holds around 430,000 distinct CDR3 sequences, roughly 42% seen once, with about 45% in the top ten. No antigen has been identified for these receptors. The sequenced sample was cultured PBMCs, obtained from culture after CMV antigen stimulation. These TCRs come from a human donor in good health (CMV status not recorded). Some clones in this sample may be carry-over from other donors' samples.

V usage is TRBV7-9 and J usage is TRBJ1-6, with D possibly matching TRBD1 (6 bases). The length of the CDR3 is 20 residues. Germline lookup yields CDR1 SEHNR and CDR2 FQNEAQ (reference sequence). V lost 5 bases and J lost 10, with 33 bases in between. Here the CDR3 reads CASSHSRHGTPRRLDSPLHF. The CDR3 DNA is TGTGCCAGCAGCCACTCGAGACACGGGACACCAAGACGCTTAGACTCACCCCTCCACTTT.

As DNA, the CDR3 is TGTGCCAGCAGTTACCACAACACTGAAGCTTTCTTT. Amino acid sequence: CASSYHNTEAFF. J is TRBJ1-1 and V is TRBV6-6; D gene uncertain. V shed 2 bases and J shed 2 bases, with 3 bases lying between them. The CDR3 extends over 12 amino acids. From germline, CDR1 is MNHNY and CDR2 SVGAGI (reference sequence).

The chain employs TRBV10-3 and TRBJ1-2, with D maybe TRBD1 (5 bases). V lost 10 bases and J 8 bases, leaving 20 bases between the germline ends. The CDR3 totals 13 residues. Germline V gene sequence: CDR1 ENHRY, CDR2 SYGVKD. CDR3 protein: CATFGHFSDGYTF. The CDR3 nucleotides read TGTGCCACCTTCGGACACTTCTCCGACGGCTACACCTTC.

The chain has TRBV4-1 and TRBJ1-6; D may be TRBD1 (5 bases). The germline V gene has CDR1 MGHRA and CDR2 YSYEKL. The CDR3 spans 15 residues. Between the trimmed V and J ends, which lost 1 base and 10 bases, there was a span of 14 bases. CDR3 in amino acids: CASSQGRGERSPLHF. The DNA for the CDR3 is TGCGCCAGCAGCCAAGGTCGGGGGGAGAGGTCACCCCTCCACTTT.

This clonotype has only a few counts. The rearrangement links TRBV2 to TRBJ1-2; D is ambiguous. The germline V and J ends were trimmed by 6 bases and 7 bases, with 15 bases remaining between them. In germline, CDR1 is SNHLY, CDR2 FYNNEI. The CDR3 contains 13 residues. The CDR3 here is CASSPWEGGGYTF. The DNA for the CDR3 is TGTGCCAGCAGCCCATGGGAGGGCGGTGGCTACACCTTC.